This T cell receptor (beta chain) comes out of a study of CD8+ T cells in alopecia areata. The wider study: Tofacitinib ran 6 to 18 months, followed by 6 months off drug.

After isolation, RNA underwent reverse transcription to generate cDNA as the sequencing template. The method was immunoSEQ multiplex PCR; TCRdb's version includes in-frame clones alone and lacks a portion of them. The table records more than 200,000 clones, 67% of them present only once. Study-wide results and limits: An increase in clonality over normal scalp was evident in lesional scalp, especially alopecia totalis/universalis. Resident alphabeta T cells of normal skin are also sequenced in scalp samples.

From alopecia areata patients, lesional scalp punch biopsies and peripheral blood were collected. Germline loops: CDR1 MGHRA, CDR2 YSYEKL. The junction had 1 base not matched to a gene; V was cut back by 1 base and J by 5 bases. CDR3 length: 15 amino acids. This clone was seen a few times. No antigen is known for it. Material: CD4+ T cells sorted from blood, obtained at week 0. The V gene is TRBV4-1, the J gene TRBJ1-5; TRBD1 aligns across 11 bases. This clonotype was sampled from a human donor with alopecia areata. This CDR3 is CASSQGTGGDQPQHF. CDR3 coding DNA: TGCGCCAGCAGCCAAGGGACAGGGGGCGATCAGCCCCAGCATTTT.